This TCR beta chain emerged from a study of cytomegalovirus exposure and HLA in healthy donors. The overall study: Early on, a data release was issued that held roughly 80 million unique TCRs from HLA-typed donors. Study observations and caveats: As a later analysis showed, several of the most significant clusters appeared to be linked to common viral pathogens. Cytomegalovirus association was assigned to 170 or so TCR beta chains. As was reported, the classifier diagnosed cytomegalovirus status with high specificity and sensitivity.

CDR3 length: 15 residues. The trim removed 0 bases at V and 2 bases at J, leaving 4 bases unmatched. Germline CDR1 reads GTSNPN; CDR2 reads SVGIG (reference sequence). 13 Jbeta primers and 60 Vbeta primers were used for the PCR. Sequencing used immunoSEQ multiplex PCR; TCRdb keeps in-frame clones, though not all of them. Of around 160,000 clones detected, approximately 80% appear once; the ten largest clones hold 7.4%. A remark on this clone: The antigen is undetermined.

This receptor was taken from a male donor in good health and CMV-seropositive. Sequencing was done on a sample of PBMCs. This chain joins TRBV30 and TRBJ2-7; 10 nucleotides agree with TRBD1. The CDR3 DNA follows: TGTGCCTGGAGTGTACGTGGGACAGGGGCCTACGAGCAGTACTTC. This encodes CAWSVRGTGAYEQYF.